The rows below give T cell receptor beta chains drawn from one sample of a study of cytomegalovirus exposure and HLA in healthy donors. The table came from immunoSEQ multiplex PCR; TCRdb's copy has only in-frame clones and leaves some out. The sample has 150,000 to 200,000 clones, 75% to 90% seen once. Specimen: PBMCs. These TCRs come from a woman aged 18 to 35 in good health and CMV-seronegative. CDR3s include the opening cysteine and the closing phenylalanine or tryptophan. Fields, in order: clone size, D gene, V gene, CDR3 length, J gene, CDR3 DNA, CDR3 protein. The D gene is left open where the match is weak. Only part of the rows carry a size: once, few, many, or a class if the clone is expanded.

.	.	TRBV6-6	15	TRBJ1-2	TGTGCCAGCAGGGAAGGAGGACAGCCGAGGTATGGCTACACCTTC	CASREGGQPRYGYTF
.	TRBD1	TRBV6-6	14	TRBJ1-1	TGTGCCAGCAGTTACGAGTTGGGGACAGGTGAAGCTTTCTTT	CASSYELGTGEAFF
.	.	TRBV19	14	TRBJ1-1	TGTGCCAGTAGTATGGGGCGGTGGAACACTGAAGCTTTCTTT	CASSMGRWNTEAFF
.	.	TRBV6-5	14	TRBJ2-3	TGTGCCAGCAAGGAGGGAACGTGGACAGATACGCAGTATTTT	CASKEGTWTDTQYF
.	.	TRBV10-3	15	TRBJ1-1	TGTGCCATCAGGGACAAGGACACATCGGGCACTGAAGCTTTCTTT	CAIRDKDTSGTEAFF
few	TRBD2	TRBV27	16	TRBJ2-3	TGTGCCAGCAGTTTATTGCCGACTAGCGGGGGGGTGGCGCAGTATTTT	CASSLLPTSGGVAQYF
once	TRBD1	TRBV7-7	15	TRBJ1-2	TGTGCTAGCAGCAGAGACAGGGACGCTAACTATGGCTACACCTTC	CASSRDRDANYGYTF
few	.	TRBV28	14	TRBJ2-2	TGTGCCAGCAGTTTAGCGACGAACACCGGGGAGCTGTTTTTT	CASSLATNTGELFF
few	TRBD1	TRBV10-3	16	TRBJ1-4	TGTGCCATCAGTCCGTCACCGGGACAGGGAGATGAAAAACTGTTTTTT	CAISPSPGQGDEKLFF
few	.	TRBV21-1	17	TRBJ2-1	TGTGCCAGCAGCAAAGGGGTGAGGGACAGAACCTACAATGAGCAGTTCTTC	CASSKGVRDRTYNEQFF
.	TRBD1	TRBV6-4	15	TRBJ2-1	TGTGCCAGCAGTGACCTGGGGACAGGGGGCAATGAGCAGTTCTTC	CASSDLGTGGNEQFF
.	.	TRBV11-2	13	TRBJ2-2	TGTGCCAGCAGCTCAGCGAACACCGGGGAGCTGTTTTTT	CASSSANTGELFF
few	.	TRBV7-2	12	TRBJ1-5	TGTGCCAGCAGCCAACGAGGGCAGCCCCAGCATTTT	CASSQRGQPQHF
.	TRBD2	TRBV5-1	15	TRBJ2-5	TGCGCCAGCAGCGGGGGGGGGACTATGCAAGAGACCCAGTACTTC	CASSGGGTMQETQYF
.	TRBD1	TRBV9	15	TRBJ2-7	TGTGCCAGCAGCCAGGGGGACAGGAGGTTCTACGAGCAGTACTTC	CASSQGDRRFYEQYF
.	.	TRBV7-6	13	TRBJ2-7	TGTGCCAGCAGCTACTCTAGTTCCTACGAGCAGTACTTC	CASSYSSSYEQYF
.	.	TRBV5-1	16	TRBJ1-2	TGCGCCAGCAGCTTTGCGAACAGGGCGAGAGGCTATGGCTACACCTTC	CASSFANRARGYGYTF
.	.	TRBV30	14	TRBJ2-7	TGTGCCTGGTCAGGTGTTTTGGGGGCTTCCGAGCAGTACTTC	CAWSGVLGASEQYF
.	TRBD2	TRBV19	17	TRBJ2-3	TGTGCCAGTAGTATAGATCGCCCTAGCGGGGGGACAAATACGCAGTATTTT	CASSIDRPSGGTNTQYF
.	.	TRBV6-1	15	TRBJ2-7	TGTGCCAGCAAAGGGAAGACTTCTTACAGCGGCGAGCAGTACTTC	CASKGKTSYSGEQYF
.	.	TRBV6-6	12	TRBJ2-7	TGTGCCAGCAGAAACGCCCGGGGGGAGCAGTACTTC	CASRNARGEQYF
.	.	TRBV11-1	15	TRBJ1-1	TGTGCCAGCAGCTTAGACGTAGAGATGAACACTGAAGCTTTCTTT	CASSLDVEMNTEAFF
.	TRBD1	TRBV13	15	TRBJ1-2	TGTGCCAGCAGCCCCCGGGACAGGGCGGTCTATGGCTACACCTTC	CASSPRDRAVYGYTF
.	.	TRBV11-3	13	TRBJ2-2	TGTGCCAGCAGCTCGAGACAGCCCGGGGAGCTGTTTTTT	CASSSRQPGELFF
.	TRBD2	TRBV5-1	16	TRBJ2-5	TGCGCCAGCAGCTTGGGCCGTAGCGGGGGTAGCGAGACCCAGTACTTC	CASSLGRSGGSETQYF
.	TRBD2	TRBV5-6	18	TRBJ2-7	TGTGCCAGCAGCTCGGGACTAGCGGGGACGCCCAGCTCCTACGAGCAGTACTTC	CASSSGLAGTPSSYEQYF
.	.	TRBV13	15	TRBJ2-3	TGTGCCAGCAGCTTCAGACAGTTAACCACAGATACGCAGTATTTT	CASSFRQLTTDTQYF
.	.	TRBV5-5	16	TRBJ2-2	TGTGCCAGCAGCTTGCAACTCCTGACTAACACCGGGGAGCTGTTTTTT	CASSLQLLTNTGELFF
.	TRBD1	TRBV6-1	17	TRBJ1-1	TGTGCCATCAGTGTCCGGGACAGGGGTGCCATGAACACTGAAGCTTTCTTT	CAISVRDRGAMNTEAFF
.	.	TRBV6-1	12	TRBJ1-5	TGTGCCAGCAGTGAATCCCCCAGGCCCCAGCATTTT	CASSESPRPQHF
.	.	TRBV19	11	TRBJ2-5	TGTGCCAGTAGTGGAGAGAAGACCCAGTACTTC	CASSGEKTQYF
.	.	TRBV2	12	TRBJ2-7	TGTGCCAGCAGCCTTGAGGGTCGGGGGCAGTACTTC	CASSLEGRGQYF
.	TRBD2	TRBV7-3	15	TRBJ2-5	TGTGCCAGCAGCCCCAGGGGACTAGCGCGGGAGACCCAGTACTTC	CASSPRGLARETQYF
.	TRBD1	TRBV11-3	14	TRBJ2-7	TGTGCCAGCAGCAACCGGGACAGGGGCTACGAGCAGTACTTC	CASSNRDRGYEQYF
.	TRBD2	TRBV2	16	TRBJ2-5	TGTGCCAGCATTTCCGGAAGACTAGCGGGGTCGGGAACCCAGTACTTC	CASISGRLAGSGTQYF
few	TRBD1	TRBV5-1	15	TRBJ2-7	TGCGCCAGCAGCGTACAGGGGGCTCTGGCCTACGAGCAGTACTTC	CASSVQGALAYEQYF
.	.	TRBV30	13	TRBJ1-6	TGTGCCTGGAGTGTACGGGAGAGATCACCCCTCCACTTT	CAWSVRERSPLHF
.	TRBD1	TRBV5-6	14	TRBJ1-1	TGTGCCAGCAGCCCACAGGCCAGGGGGTCTGAAGCTTTCTTT	CASSPQARGSEAFF
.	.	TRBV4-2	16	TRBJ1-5	TGTGCCAGCAGCCAAGATTTTGGCCCACCCCATCAGCCCCAGCATTTT	CASSQDFGPPHQPQHF
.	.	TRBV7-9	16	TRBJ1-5	TGTGCCAGCAGCTTAGGGCAGGGAGGGAGGGATCAGCCCCAGCATTTT	CASSLGQGGRDQPQHF
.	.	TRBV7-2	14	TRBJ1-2	TGTGCCAGCAGCTTAATCACGAGCCTCCGTGGCTACACCTTC	CASSLITSLRGYTF
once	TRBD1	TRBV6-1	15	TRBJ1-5	TGTGCCAGCAGTCCACAGGGGAAAAGCAATCAGCCCCAGCATTTT	CASSPQGKSNQPQHF
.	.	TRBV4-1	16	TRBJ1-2	TGCGCCAGCAGCCACTTAACGGGGGTACCTGGCTATGGCTACACCTTC	CASSHLTGVPGYGYTF
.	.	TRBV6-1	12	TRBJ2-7	TGTGCCAGCACCGAACATATCTTCTCTTGGTACTTC	CASTEHIFSWYF
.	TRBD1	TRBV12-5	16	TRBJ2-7	TGTGCTAGTGGTTTGGTATTAGGACAGGGGGCCCACGAGCAGTACTTC	CASGLVLGQGAHEQYF
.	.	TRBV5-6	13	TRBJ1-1	TGTGCCAGCAGCTTGGTAGGGAGCACTGAAGCTTTCTTT	CASSLVGSTEAFF
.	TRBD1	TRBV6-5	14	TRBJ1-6	TGTGCCAGCAGTTACGACAGGGAGCGATCACCCCTCCACTTT	CASSYDRERSPLHF
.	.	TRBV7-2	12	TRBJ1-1	TGTGCCAGCAGCTTAGTGGGAGTAGAAGCTTTCTTT	CASSLVGVEAFF